The rows below give T cell receptor beta chains drawn from one sample of a study of blood T cell repertoires in COVID-19. Assay used: immunoSEQ multiplex PCR; TCRdb lists only in-frame clones, some missing. The repertoire includes about 36,000 clones, around 85% of them detected once, and roughly 14% sits in the top ten. What was sequenced was peripheral blood. These receptors all come from a human donor in a cohort sampled during active COVID-19. Both conserved end residues are part of each CDR3. The D gene is left open where the match is weak. Only some rows state a clone size, as once, few, many or a class for expanded clones.

d_call j_call clone_size v_call cdr3_aa cdr3_nt
TRBD2 TRBJ2-1 . TRBV7-3 CASSPESGGPYNEQFF TGTGCCAGCAGCCCAGAAAGCGGGGGCCCCTACAATGAGCAGTTCTTC
. TRBJ2-2 . TRBV10-3 CAMNRDSSGELFF TGTGCCATGAACCGGGACTCGTCCGGGGAGCTGTTTTTT
TRBD1 TRBJ2-1 once TRBV10-3 CATQGTGNNEQFF TGTGCCACCCAGGGGACAGGAAACAATGAGCAGTTCTTC
. TRBJ1-1 . TRBV7-2 CASSYLTTGGAFF TGTGCCAGCAGCTATTTGACGACAGGTGGAGCTTTCTTT
TRBD2 TRBJ2-1 . TRBV6-5 CASSYSRGGAGNEQFF TGTGCCAGCAGTTACTCACGCGGGGGGGCCGGCAATGAGCAGTTCTTC
. TRBJ1-5 . TRBV7-9 CASSLSGLNQPQHF TGTGCCAGCAGCTTATCAGGGCTCAATCAGCCCCAGCATTTT
. TRBJ1-1 . TRBV30 CAWSVQGIRAFF TGTGCCTGGAGTGTACAGGGTATTCGGGCTTTCTTT
. TRBJ1-1 once TRBV6-6 CASSPSGPDPMNTEAFF TGTGCCAGCAGTCCTTCGGGTCCGGATCCTATGAACACTGAAGCTTTCTTT
TRBD1 TRBJ1-6 few TRBV20-1 CSATIPGQNPF TGCAGTGCTACCATACCGGGACAGAACCCCTTT
TRBD2 TRBJ2-1 . TRBV28 CASVSGGLPNEQFF TGTGCCAGCGTGAGCGGGGGGTTACCCAATGAGCAGTTCTTC
TRBD1 TRBJ1-1 . TRBV4-2 CASRDRAGNTEAFF TGTGCCAGCAGAGACAGGGCAGGGAACACTGAAGCTTTCTTT
. TRBJ2-3 . TRBV11-2 CASSQGVDTQYF TGTGCCAGCAGCCAAGGGGTAGATACGCAGTATTTT
. TRBJ2-3 . TRBV28 CASGIRVDTQYF TGTGCCAGCGGGATCAGGGTAGATACGCAGTATTTT
TRBD2 TRBJ2-7 . TRBV5-1 CASSLGTSGGQGEQYF TGCGCCAGCAGCTTGGGGACTAGCGGGGGGCAGGGCGAGCAGTACTTC
TRBD1 TRBJ2-2 . TRBV7-2 CASSPRTGGELFF TGTGCCAGCAGCCCCCGGACAGGCGGGGAGCTGTTTTTT
. TRBJ2-7 few TRBV28 CASRAGTDREQYF TGTGCCAGCAGGGCCGGGACGGACAGAGAGCAGTACTTC
TRBD1 TRBJ1-1 . TRBV25-1 CASSVTGQGARNTEAFF TGTGCCAGCAGCGTTACGGGACAGGGGGCGCGAAACACTGAAGCTTTCTTT
TRBD1 TRBJ1-3 . TRBV7-2 CASSRDRVNTIYF TGTGCCAGCAGCCGGGACAGGGTAAACACCATATATTTT
. TRBJ2-1 . TRBV5-1 CASSLGVSTTNEQFF TGCGCCAGCAGCTTGGGGGTGTCTACTACCAATGAGCAGTTCTTC
TRBD1 TRBJ2-7 once TRBV9 CASSLSGTGGAGGEQYF TGTGCCAGCAGCCTCAGCGGGACAGGGGGCGCTGGGGGCGAGCAGTACTTC
. TRBJ1-2 . TRBV7-8 CASSLSRGRGDGYTF TGTGCCAGCAGCTTGTCAAGGGGACGGGGGGATGGCTACACCTTC
. TRBJ1-2 . TRBV2 CASSLQGVYGYTF TGTGCCAGCAGTCTTCAGGGTGTTTATGGCTACACCTTC
TRBD2 TRBJ2-3 . TRBV6-2/TRBV6-3 CASSSQRGVSDTQYF TGTGCCAGCAGTTCCCAGCGGGGGGTGTCAGATACGCAGTATTTT
TRBD1 TRBJ2-3 few TRBV9 CASSVEGGYADTQYF TGTGCCAGCAGCGTAGAAGGGGGCTATGCAGATACGCAGTATTTT
TRBD1 TRBJ1-2 . TRBV9 CASSALGTAVDYTF TGTGCCAGCAGCGCGCTCGGGACAGCCGTTGACTACACCTTC
TRBD1 TRBJ2-4 . TRBV18 CASSPQGAGQYF TGTGCCAGCTCCCCACAGGGGGCGGGTCAGTACTTC
TRBD1 TRBJ1-4 . TRBV3-1/TRBV3-2 CASSQEEGQSEKLFF TGTGCCAGCAGCCAAGAGGAGGGACAGTCGGAAAAACTGTTTTTT
TRBD1 TRBJ2-7 . TRBV2 CASRTGTGDYEQYF TGTGCCAGCAGGACCGGGACAGGGGATTACGAGCAGTACTTC
TRBD1 TRBJ1-2 few TRBV6-5 CASSTATGGAYGYTF TGTGCCAGCAGCACGGCGACAGGGGGCGCCTATGGCTACACCTTC
. TRBJ1-1 . TRBV9 CASSVARDTEAFF TGTGCTAGCAGCGTAGCCAGGGACACTGAAGCTTTCTTT
TRBD1 TRBJ1-2 . TRBV19 CASSPRPDRANYGYTF TGTGCCAGTAGTCCTCGACCGGACAGGGCTAACTATGGCTACACCTTC
. TRBJ1-1 . TRBV19 CASSIPDRPNTEAFF TGTGCCAGTAGTATCCCAGACAGGCCAAACACTGAAGCTTTCTTT
TRBD1 TRBJ1-1 . TRBV28 CASSPQGRDTEAFF TGTGCCAGCAGTCCACAGGGGCGAGATACTGAAGCTTTCTTT
. TRBJ1-1 . TRBV9 CASSYTGSLLGTEAFF TGTGCCAGCAGCTATACAGGGTCTCTTTTAGGCACTGAAGCTTTCTTT
. TRBJ2-3 once TRBV11-2 CASSFREGDTQYF TGTGCCAGCAGCTTCCGGGAAGGAGATACGCAGTATTTT
. TRBJ2-7 . TRBV20-1 CSANQDSEQYF TGCAGTGCTAATCAAGACAGTGAGCAGTACTTC
TRBD1 TRBJ2-3 . TRBV7-8 CASSLARTGYTDTQYF TGTGCCAGCAGCTTAGCCAGGACAGGTTACACAGATACGCAGTATTTT